This record looks at one T cell receptor beta chain sequence and its context. Original methodology: Estimation of nucleated cell counts was performed using reference gene primer amplification. Using immunoSEQ multiplex PCR, the repertoire was profiled, and TCRdb retains in-frame clones only, with some absent. The DNA gave D and trimming, while V, J and clone size come from that table. The data hold some 150,000 clones, with 80% to 90% observed a single time. With 4 bases removed from V and 4 bases from J, the gap between germline ends came to 10 bases. Germline V gene sequence: CDR1 KGHDR, CDR2 SFDVKD. This CDR3 contains 14 residues. These data belong to a study of blood T cell repertoires in COVID-19. Across the whole study: Material from acute and convalescent COVID-19 was sourced from the United States, Italy and Spain.

Sequenced input: peripheral blood. This TCR came from a woman in her forties with acute or convalescent COVID-19. V is TRBV24-1 and J is TRBJ1-5; D is uncertain. In DNA, the CDR3 is TGTGCCACCAGTGACCAGAACAGAAATCAGCCCCAGCATTTT. The encoded protein is CATSDQNRNQPQHF.